This T cell receptor beta chain was retrieved from a study of blood T cell repertoires in COVID-19. Turning to the study itself: Italy, Spain and the United States were the sources of the convalescent and acute COVID-19 samples. PBMCs, B-cell-depleted T cells, or T cells provided the cDNA or gDNA that made up the material.

This clone was detected only once. Trimming pared 0 bases from V and 1 base from J, leaving 5 bases between. This CDR3 is built from 13 residues. Germline loops: CDR1 SGHRS, CDR2 YFSETQ. Cohorts were assigned according to the clinical history that participants reported. Two consecutive negative NP/OP PCR tests, clearance, or resolved symptoms defined Cohort 3 recovery. Only in-frame clones appear in the TCRdb table, and some are missing; sequencing was by immunoSEQ multiplex PCR. This table has about 170,000 clones, about 88% appearing once. What was sequenced was PBMCs or T cells enriched from blood (not recorded which). The sequence derives from a woman under 30 who had recovered from COVID-19. The V gene is TRBV5-1, the J gene TRBJ2-7; D uncertain. CDR3 residues: CASSLAPSYEQYF. The DNA of the CDR3 is TGCGCCAGCAGCTTGGCCCCATCCTACGAGCAGTACTTC.